The clone carrying this T cell receptor beta chain was seen only a few times. No antigen is known for it. The data are from a study of memory CD4+ T cells and cytomegalovirus serostatus. The overall study: This sample comes from healthy Belgian adults, under 10 CMV seropositive, approximately 22 seronegative. Study outcomes and limitations: A US-trained random forest predicted CMV serostatus with median AUC around 0.9. About 40% of the roughly 150 known CMV-associated TCRbeta sequences appeared in CD4+ memory.

Using immunoSEQ multiplex PCR, the repertoire was profiled, and TCRdb retains in-frame clones only, with some absent. Among approximately 70,000 clones listed, more than 75% were seen once. V lost 0 bases to trimming and J lost 6 bases, with 8 bases between them. Looked up from germline, CDR1 is SGHDT and CDR2 is YYEEEE. The CDR3 contains 13 residues. The sort gate was single viable CD3+CD4+CD8-CD45RO+ cells for memory CD4+ T cells. Donors' CMV status reflects serum IgG against pp150, pp28, p38, p52. This receptor was obtained from an adult in good health and CMV-seropositive. V and J are TRBV5-6 and TRBJ2-3; D is unresolved. Sequenced material: memory CD4+ T cells from blood. The CDR3 DNA reads TGTGCCAGCAGCTTGGAAGAGGTCGATACGCAGTATTTT. Translated, it gives CASSLEEVDTQYF.